One and the same sample provided the 30 T cell receptor beta chains below, sequenced in a study of Ad26.COV2.S vaccination and SARS-CoV-2 variants. As to treatment: some 19 received Ad26.COV2.S at low or high dose, single or two shots; about 5 received placebo; per-sample allocation not given. Vaccine and placebo recipients were sampled on day 63 after the first injection. The table came from immunoSEQ multiplex PCR; TCRdb's copy has only in-frame clones and leaves some out. The repertoire includes over 400,000 clones, 92% of them detected once, and approximately 1.7% sits in the top ten. The source was peripheral blood, collected in a trial of Ad26.COV2.S vaccine versus placebo. All receptors derive from a person between 18 and 65 years old who received the Ad26.COV2.S COVID-19 vaccine or a placebo.

V usage is TRBV5-1 and J usage is TRBJ2-2, with 7 positions matching TRBD2. This CDR3 has 15 amino acids. The ends lost 0 bases at V and 2 bases at J; junction bases unmatched: 1. Germline V gives CDR1 SGHRS, CDR2 YFSETQ. The CDR3 nucleotides are TGCGCCAGCAGCTTGGCTAGCGGCAACACCGGGGAGCTGTTTTTT. It codes for CASSLASGNTGELFF.

The chain recombines TRBV20-1 with TRBJ2-5, with D unresolved. Trimming cost V 6 bases and J 4 bases, with 9 bases left between them. The V gene's germline CDR1 is DFQATT and CDR2 SNEGSKA (reference sequence). CDR3 size: 11 residues. The CDR3 DNA follows: TGCAGTGCCCCTAGAAGAGAGACCCAGTACTTC. Translated: CSAPRRETQYF.

The gene calls are TRBV4-1 and TRBJ1-5; D not certain. Germline V gives CDR1 MGHRA, CDR2 YSYEKL. V lost 1 base and J lost 0, with 4 bases in between. This CDR3 comprises 14 residues. The CDR3 DNA sequence: TGCGCCAGCAGCCAAGGTAATAGCAATCAGCCCCAGCATTTT. Translation: CASSQGNSNQPQHF.

This chain uses TRBV6-5 with TRBJ2-2; D possibly corresponds to TRBD1 (6 bases). Germline V CDR1 and CDR2: MNHEY, SVGAGI. Trimming left V 5 bases short and J 5 bases short, with 15 bases between. The CDR3 covers 15 residues. The CDR3 region is CASSRDGQSTGELFF. CDR3 nucleotides: TGTGCCAGCAGTCGAGATGGACAGTCGACCGGGGAGCTGTTTTTT.

The genes are TRBV7-2 and TRBJ2-1; 12 bases line up with TRBD2. The V gene's germline CDR1 is SGHTA and CDR2 FQGNSA. The CDR3 sequence is 16 residues long. V trimming: 6 bases; J trimming: 4 bases; junction bases outside the gene matches: 7. The CDR3 protein is CASRGGLAGSYNEQFF. As DNA, the CDR3 is TGTGCCAGCAGAGGGGGACTAGCGGGTAGTTACAATGAGCAGTTCTTC.

The chain joins TRBV7-2 to TRBJ1-1, with 11 bases fitting TRBD1. This CDR3 comprises 16 residues. With 5 bases clipped from V and 4 bases from J, the junction kept 9 bases outside the gene matches. Germline-derived CDR1 and CDR2 are SGHTA and FQGNSA. The CDR3: CASSKGTGGGGTEAFF. CDR3 bases: TGTGCCAGCAGCAAAGGGACAGGGGGAGGGGGCACTGAAGCTTTCTTT.

This clone was seen a few times. This rearrangement joins TRBV19 to TRBJ1-5, with D possibly being TRBD1 (6 bases). The V end lost 7 bases, the J end lost 2 bases, and 21 bases lay between the germline ends. The CDR3 length is 17 residues. The germline V gene encodes CDR1 LNHDA and CDR2 SQIVND (reference sequence). The DNA of the CDR3 is TGTGCCAGTACCCTCGTGAGCGGGGGGCTAGGCAATCAGCCCCAGCATTTT. Translation gives CASTLVSGGLGNQPQHF.

The V call is TRBV10-3, the J call TRBJ1-2, with TRBD1 matching 7 bases. CDR1 is ENHRY, CDR2 SYGVKD, per germline. The CDR3 consists of 15 residues. V dropped 4 bases and J dropped 8; count of bases not matched to a gene: 13. For the CDR3, the DNA is TGTGCCATCAGTGGAGGAATAGAGGGGGCGTCCGGCTACACCTTC. It codes for CAISGGIEGASGYTF.

This clone has only one observation. The chain couples TRBV19 to TRBJ2-1; 14 bases match TRBD2. The CDR3 covers 15 residues. Trimming took 7 bases from V and 7 from J; bases not matched to a gene: 6. Per the germline V gene, CDR1 is LNHDA and CDR2 is SQIVND (reference sequence). The CDR3 DNA follows: TGTGCCAGTACCCTCGGGACTAGCGGGAGTAATGAGCAGTTCTTC. It yields the protein CASTLGTSGSNEQFF.

This clone was observed a single time. The gene calls are TRBV5-8 and TRBJ2-7; no reliable D call. V was shortened by 0 bases and J by 3 bases, with 7 bases between the two germline ends. The CDR3 loop spans 13 amino acids. Germline values: CDR1 SGHTS, CDR2 YDEGEE. CDR3 sequence reads: CASSLANDYEQYF. CDR3 bases: TGTGCCAGCAGCTTGGCCAACGACTACGAGCAGTACTTC.

This chain uses TRBV10-1 with TRBJ2-3; 9 nucleotides align to TRBD2. Trimming cost V 4 bases and J 6 bases; bases outside gene matches: 8. The CDR3 length is 15 residues. Germline V lookup: CDR1 WNHNN, CDR2 SYGVQD (reference sequence). The DNA of the CDR3 is TGCGCCAGCAGTGGAGCTAGCGGGGATCGCGATACGCAGTATTTT. Its protein is CASSGASGDRDTQYF.

The rearrangement links TRBV2 to TRBJ1-4; D ambiguous. This CDR3 is 11 amino acids long. Per germline, CDR1 SNHLY and CDR2 FYNNEI. V lost 6 bases and J lost 7, with 6 bases in between. This CDR3 is CASRPGEKLFF. The DNA of the CDR3 is TGTGCCAGCAGACCCGGTGAAAAACTGTTTTTT. The full variable domain, rest sourced from reference TRBV2 and TRBJ1-4, is EPEVTQTPSHQVTQMGQEVILRCVPISNHLYFYWYRQILGQKVEFLVSFYNNEISEKSEIFDDQFSVERPDGSNFTLKIRSTKLEDSAMYFCASRPGEKLFFGSGTQLSVL.

The chain links TRBV28 to TRBJ1-1; no reliable D call. The length of the CDR3 is 13 residues. Trimming pared 7 bases from V and 7 bases from J, leaving 16 bases between. CDR1 and CDR2 from the germline V gene are MDHEN and SYDVKM. CDR3 residues: CASTPVMRDEAFF. The CDR3 DNA sequence: TGTGCCAGCACCCCCGTGATGCGCGATGAAGCTTTCTTT.

The chain joins TRBV7-9 to TRBJ2-3; 7 nucleotides align to TRBD2. Trimming cost V 5 bases and J 2 bases; bases outside gene matches: 10. There are 16 residues in the CDR3. CDR1 SEHNR and CDR2 FQNEAQ come from the germline V gene (reference sequence). The CDR3 DNA reads TGTGCCAGCAGCCCTAAAGGAGCGGGATACACAGATACGCAGTATTTT. Translation: CASSPKGAGYTDTQYF.

This clone was recorded once. This rearrangement joins TRBV6-5 to TRBJ1-6; 9 bases map to TRBD1. The CDR3 consists of 14 residues. The ends lost 7 bases at V and 6 bases at J; junction bases unmatched: 4. The germline V gene encodes CDR1 MNHEY and CDR2 SVGAGI. CDR3 sequence: CASIGTGRNSPLHF. CDR3 DNA: TGTGCCAGCATAGGGACAGGGCGTAATTCACCCCTCCACTTT.

The chain is built from TRBV28 and TRBJ1-5; possible D gene TRBD1, 5 bases. The CDR3 is 14 residues long. Trimming removed 6 bases from V and 6 bases from J, with 15 bases in between. Germline V gene lookup returns CDR1 MDHEN and CDR2 SYDVKM. The CDR3 region has the DNA TGTGCCAGCAGCCGATCGCAGGGATCTCAGCCCCAGCATTTT. Residues: CASSRSQGSQPQHF.

The rearrangement joins TRBV7-2 to TRBJ1-1; a weak D match, TRBD1 (5 bases). With 5 bases removed from V and 1 base from J, the gap between germline ends came to 8 bases. Germline CDR1 reads SGHTA; CDR2 reads FQGNSA. This CDR3 spans 13 amino acids. The DNA of the CDR3 is TGTGCCAGCAGCGAAGGACAGAACACTGAAGCTTTCTTT. Translation: CASSEGQNTEAFF. Complete variable domain (other parts from reference TRBV7-2 and TRBJ1-1): GAGVSQSPSNKVTEKGKDVELRCDPISGHTALYWYRQSLGQGLEFLIYFQGNSAPDKSGLPSDRFSAERTGGSVSTLTIQRTQQEDSAVYLCASSEGQNTEAFFGQGTRLTVV.

Only one count was recorded for this clone. The CDR3 is CASSQDVGGYTEAFF. Here the CDR3 DNA reads TGCGCCAGCAGCCAAGATGTGGGGGGTTACACTGAAGCTTTCTTT. The J gene is TRBJ1-1, the V gene TRBV4-1; tentative D call: TRBD1 (5 bases). The CDR3 spans 15 residues. Trimming left V 0 bases short and J 3 bases short, with 11 bases between. The germline CDR1 and CDR2 sequences are MGHRA and YSYEKL.

With respect to this clone: Additional DNA sequences in this sample encode the identical CDR3. The chain is built from TRBV19 and TRBJ2-1; 7 bases align to TRBD1. This CDR3 has 14 residues. V gave up 6 bases and J gave up 0 bases; unmatched junction bases: 2. Germline V gives CDR1 LNHDA, CDR2 SQIVND (reference sequence). CDR3 in DNA: TGTGCCAGTAGCAGGGGGAGCTCCTACAATGAGCAGTTCTTC. Its translation is CASSRGSSYNEQFF.

This chain links TRBV3-1 (or the pseudogene TRBV3-2) with TRBJ1-4, with 10 bases aligning to TRBD1. Germline V CDR1 and CDR2: LGHDT, YNNKEL (reference sequence). V shed 4 bases, J shed 12 bases, and the junction held 8 bases outside the gene matches. The CDR3 extends over 14 amino acids. The CDR3 nucleotides read TGTGCCAGCAGCCGTTGGACAGGGGGGAGGGAACTGTTTTTT. Its protein product is CASSRWTGGRELFF.

The chain is built from TRBV7-9 and TRBJ2-4, with D perhaps matching TRBD2 (6 bases). V dropped 5 bases and J dropped 5 bases, with 13 bases sitting between them. CDR3 length: 14 amino acids. In germline, CDR1 is SEHNR, CDR2 FQNEAQ (reference sequence). The CDR3 nucleotides read TGTGCCAGCAGCGGGTCCGGGACTGAAAACATTCAGTACTTC. Residues: CASSGSGTENIQYF.

The J gene is TRBJ1-1, the V gene TRBV7-8; D is unclear. The V and J ends lost 2 bases and 0 bases respectively, with 13 bases between them. Germline V lookup: CDR1 SGHVS, CDR2 FQNEAQ. CDR3 length equals 16 residues. In DNA form, the CDR3 reads TGTGCCAGCAGCTTAACGTTTAACAGAATGAACACTGAAGCTTTCTTT. This encodes CASSLTFNRMNTEAFF.

The chain employs TRBV3-1 (or the pseudogene TRBV3-2) and TRBJ1-4; TRBD1 might be the D (6 bases). The CDR3 contains 15 residues. V shed 5 bases and J shed 5 bases, with 15 bases lying between them. Germline CDR1 is LGHDT and CDR2 is YNNKEL (reference sequence). Here the CDR3 reads CASSYSGTQNEKLFF. The CDR3 coding sequence is TGTGCCAGCAGCTACTCCGGGACACAAAATGAAAAACTGTTTTTT.

J is TRBJ2-1 and V is TRBV7-9, with 7 bases fitting TRBD2. V shed 3 bases and J 0 bases; nucleotides not matched to a gene: 5. Germline V gives CDR1 SEHNR, CDR2 FQNEAQ (reference sequence). There are 16 residues in the CDR3. The chain's CDR3 is CASSFPAGSSYNEQFF. CDR3 nucleotides: TGTGCCAGCAGCTTTCCAGCGGGGAGCTCCTACAATGAGCAGTTCTTC. Based on the CDR3 plus reference TRBV7-9 and TRBJ2-1, the full variable domain is DTGVSQNPRHKITKRGQNVTFRCDPISEHNRLYWYRQTLGQGPEFLTYFQNEAQLEKSRLLSDRFSAERPKGSFSTLEIQRTEQGDSAMYLCASSFPAGSSYNEQFFGPGTRLTVL.

The chain is built from TRBV30 and TRBJ2-7, with 8 bases that match TRBD1. The V gene's germline CDR1 is GTSNPN and CDR2 SVGIG (reference sequence). CDR3 length: 14 amino acids. V dropped 4 bases and J dropped 3; count of bases not matched to a gene: 8. The CDR3 is CAWNSGTGLYEQYF. Written as DNA, the CDR3 is TGTGCCTGGAACTCTGGGACAGGCCTCTACGAGCAGTACTTC.

The V gene is TRBV7-9, the J gene TRBJ1-1; TRBD1 matches 8 bases. This CDR3 has 15 residues. The J segment lost 4 bases and the V segment lost 5 bases, leaving 9 bases of the junction unmatched. Germline V gene lookup returns CDR1 SEHNR and CDR2 FQNEAQ (reference sequence). The CDR3 reads CASSGLGTGGTEAFF. DNA of the CDR3: TGTGCCAGCAGCGGCCTTGGGACAGGCGGCACTGAAGCTTTCTTT.

This clone was seen only once. The chain joins TRBV27 to TRBJ1-2, with D perhaps matching TRBD1 (5 bases). V lost 6 bases and J lost 4, with 9 bases in between. This CDR3 spans 12 amino acids. Germline V CDR1 and CDR2: MNHEY, SMNVEV (reference sequence). The CDR3 loop reads CASSPRGYGYTF. CDR3 nucleotide sequence: TGTGCCAGCAGCCCAAGGGGCTATGGCTACACCTTC.

The V and J genes are TRBV5-4 and TRBJ1-2; D gene uncertain. CDR1 is SGHNT, CDR2 YYREEE, per germline (reference sequence). CDR3 length: 15 amino acids. Trimming pared 0 bases from V and 2 bases from J, leaving 11 bases between. For the CDR3, the DNA is TGTGCCAGCAGCTTGGGAGGGTTGGCCAACTATGGCTACACCTTC. Protein product: CASSLGGLANYGYTF.

This sequence joins TRBV28 and TRBJ2-3; D gene uncertain. Trimming took 8 bases from V and 0 from J, leaving 9 bases between them. The CDR3 is 13 amino acids. CDR1 is MDHEN and CDR2 is SYDVKM in the germline V gene. The CDR3 sequence is CASRSISTDTQYF. CDR3 coding DNA: TGTGCCAGCCGAAGCATAAGCACAGATACGCAGTATTTT.

The chain links TRBV12-3 or TRBV12-4 to TRBJ2-2; possibly TRBD1 for D (6 bases). V was cut by 7 bases and J by 6 bases, with 12 bases left in between. The CDR3 has 13 residues. CDR3 sequence (DNA): TGTGCCAGCACCACACAGGGCTCCGGGGAGCTGTTTTTT. Its translation: CASTTQGSGELFF.